Described below is a single TCR beta chain sequence and its context. The data were taken from a study of blood T cell repertoires in COVID-19. Repertoires were generated with immunoSEQ multiplex PCR, while TCRdb's copy carries only in-frame clones and drops some. The sample has about 300,000 clones, 70% to 90% seen once. The CDR3 totals 13 residues. With 5 bases clipped from V and 9 bases from J, the junction kept 6 bases outside the gene matches. CDR1 and CDR2 from the germline V gene are MNHEY and SVGAGI. This chain connects TRBV6-5 to TRBJ1-5; 8 nucleotides agree with TRBD1. The sample was PBMCs or T cells enriched from blood (not recorded which). The sequence derives from a woman aged 25 to 39 who had recovered from COVID-19. The CDR3 DNA reads TGTGCCAGCAGTACCGGGACAGGTAGGCCCCAGCATTTT. It encodes CASSTGTGRPQHF.